This T cell receptor beta chain was observed in a study of T cell responses to AZD1222 COVID-19 vaccine (dated by TCRdb to about 2021). Looking at the study overall: Because spike-specific TCR depth and breadth did not differ between the two schedules, AZD1222 recipients who got a second dose at roughly 4 weeks were pooled with those who got a second dose at roughly 12 weeks. TCR sequencing was performed for about 250 trial participants, of whom 200 to 210 were given two doses of AZD1222 and about 25 were given two doses of MenACWY control vaccine. Enrollment into the trials was organized by age into subgroups of 18-55, 56-69 and 70-plus years, and those subgroups contained approximately 150, 30 and 60 TCR-sequenced participants, respectively.

The CDR3 starts with the cysteine, ends with the phenylalanine, and has 15 residues. Only the CDR3 portion is preserved as DNA: 45 bases, with reading frame beginning at the first base. CDR1 and CDR2 (SGHAT, FQNNGV) derive from the germline V gene. V loses 4 bases of germline sequence and J loses 5 bases, and the interval between the two ends is 17 bases. Overall study results and their limits: Vaccine-associated CD4 TCRs spanned the whole spike protein, with dominant responses in regions 160-218 and 743-854. Most participants were white British and females outnumbered males, and the authors suggested that clonal diversity may have been underestimated. After two AZD1222 doses, spike-specific TCR breadth and depth were significantly higher than at day 0 and than in MenACWY recipients. Reportedly, close to half of the unique spike-specific TCRs recognized epitopes lying outside the regions that are mutated in the B.1.351 and B.1.1.7 variants. The 56-69-year group was small, and its depth increase did not reach significance, likely because of low power. Because no samples from the day 14 peak response were available, repertoires could be characterized only after the peak T cell response. Only 5 to 7 AZD1222 recipients were SARS-CoV-2 seropositive at baseline, limiting conclusions about previously exposed vaccinees.

Details on this clone: Its antigen has not been determined. Per-base quality was not reported, and no clone a single base away is much larger than it.

Reading the label with the study, this specimen's time point is: baseline before first vaccination. Vaccinee samples came from UK trials COV001 and COV002, including a single-blind randomized controlled phase 2/3 trial of AZD1222 (ChAdOx1 nCoV-19) in healthy adults. Trial participant PBMC samples were collected at day 0 and day 28 after the second dose for TCRbeta chain sequencing. The CDR3 regions of human TCRbeta chains were analyzed by immunosequencing. Per the source publication's procedure: Repertoire TCRs were matched against a reference library of SARS-CoV-2-specific TCRs generated with the MIRA antigen-specificity platform. Breadth meant the fraction of unique TCRs that were SARS-CoV-2-associated, whereas depth meant the fraction of total T cells that were SARS-CoV-2-associated. Using the MIRA data, each spike-specific TCR was mapped to the spike region that the TCR reacts to and placed in a CD4 or CD8 class. Log10-transformed breadth and depth values were compared by one-way ANOVA with Sidak's multiple comparisons tests. Not all clones reach the TCRdb copy of this immuneACCESS table, which keeps in-frame sequences only. Checked studies attribute under half of the gap to unresolved V genes and leave the rest unexplained. The V and J calls and clone size come from that table; D and trimming were worked out from the DNA. This sample holds fewer than 100,000 clones; over 85% were observed only once. Over 9.5% of the sample is in the top ten clones.

This material consisted of peripheral blood, taken on day 0 of AZD1222 vaccination. The V and J genes are TRBV11-2 and TRBJ2-5; TRBD2 is a weak D gene call, 5 bases matching. This receptor was taken from an adult in good health. The DNA is as follows: TGTGCCAGCAGCTCCCTTGAGGGTTCGGGCGAGACCCAGTACTTC. It codes for CASSSLEGSGETQYF.